The present T cell receptor (beta chain) was sequenced within a study of technical replicates of blood from a handful of donors. Profiled with immunoSEQ multiplex PCR; TCRdb holds only in-frame clones, not every one. The sample has about 94,000 clones, approximately 95% seen once. CDR1 and CDR2 (germline): LNHDA, SQIVND (reference sequence). The V and J ends lost 10 bases and 5 bases respectively, with 17 bases between them. This CDR3 spans 13 amino acids. The chain uses TRBV19 and TRBJ2-5; D possibly corresponds to TRBD2 (5 bases). The source is a human donor in good health. Input material: T cells isolated from PBMCs. CDR3 residues: CATMDWSMETQYF. In nucleotides, the CDR3 is TGTGCCACGATGGACTGGAGCATGGAGACCCAGTACTTC.